Detailed here is one TCR beta chain. Its antigen is still unknown. Sequencing relied on a cDNA template that was reverse transcribed from extracted RNA. Sequenced by immunoSEQ multiplex PCR; TCRdb stores in-frame clones only, minus some. The sample consists of 200,000 to 250,000 clones, around three fifths of them appearing once. The CDR3 loop spans 16 amino acids. V dropped 0 bases and J dropped 1 base, with 13 bases sitting between them. The germline V gene encodes CDR1 SGHRS and CDR2 YFSETQ. This sample stems from a study of CD8+ T cells in alopecia areata. Broader study findings: The study also sequences resident alphabeta T cells of normal skin in scalp samples.

The treatment is: oral pan-JAK inhibitor, 5-10 mg twice daily. This chain connects TRBV5-1 to TRBJ2-5; D gene uncertain. This TCR was recovered from a human donor with alopecia areata. The material was CD4+ T cells sorted from blood, obtained at week 4, from a patient treated with tofacitinib. Here the CDR3 reads CASSLGAGRTQETQYF. The CDR3 bases are TGCGCCAGCAGCTTGGGAGCCGGCAGAACCCAAGAGACCCAGTACTTC.